A single sample gave rise to the 18 T cell receptor beta chains below, sequenced in a study of shared clonotypes between healthy human individuals. Clones were sequenced by immunoSEQ multiplex PCR, and TCRdb holds only the in-frame ones, with some missing. The data show some 2,400,000 clones, with approximately 94% seen just once and about 0.13% held by the top ten. The sequenced sample was naive CD4+ T cells sorted from blood. Sample subset: CD45RA+ positively selected. The source of these receptors is a man younger than 30 in good health.

This chain uses TRBV6-1 with TRBJ1-4; 7 bases are shared with TRBD1. This CDR3 is built from 13 residues. Germline CDR1 is MNHNS and CDR2 is SASEGT. Trimming cost V 6 bases and J 7 bases; bases outside gene matches: 5. The CDR3 reads CASRRQGGEKLFF. The CDR3 DNA is TGTGCCAGCAGGCGACAGGGCGGTGAAAAACTGTTTTTT.

V gene TRBV11-2 combines with J gene TRBJ1-4, with 8 positions matching TRBD1. J was trimmed by 3 bases and V by 5 bases; bases with no gene match: 2. The germline CDR1 and CDR2 sequences are SGHAT and FQNNGV. The CDR3 covers 14 residues. The CDR3 is CASSPGQANEKLFF. The CDR3 DNA sequence: TGTGCCAGCAGCCCGGGACAGGCTAATGAAAAACTGTTTTTT.

The chain carries TRBV11-3 and TRBJ2-7; perhaps TRBD1 as D (6 bases). The CDR3 runs to 16 residues. Trimming pared 0 bases from V and 3 bases from J, leaving 15 bases between. CDR1 is SGHNT and CDR2 is YENEEA in the germline V gene. The CDR3 DNA follows: TGTGCCAGCAGCTTAGATCGTGACAGGCTGGACTACGAGCAGTACTTC. Protein: CASSLDRDRLDYEQYF.

CDR3 sequence reads: CASSLRVRSFEETQYF. In DNA form, the CDR3 reads TGCGCCAGCAGCTTGCGGGTGCGAAGCTTCGAGGAGACCCAGTACTTC. The rearrangement uses TRBV5-1 and TRBJ2-5; D gene ambiguous. Germline lookup yields CDR1 SGHRS and CDR2 YFSETQ. V lost 1 base, J lost 5 bases, and 18 bases lay in between. This CDR3 has 16 amino acids.

V is TRBV2 and J is TRBJ1-1; 11 bases fit TRBD1. CDR3 length equals 11 residues. Germline V lookup: CDR1 SNHLY, CDR2 FYNNEI. J was trimmed by 10 bases and V by 7 bases; bases with no gene match: 2. The DNA for the CDR3 is TGTGCCAGCACTGGGACAGGGGGAGCTTTCTTT. Its protein is CASTGTGGAFF.

The chain couples TRBV2 to TRBJ1-3; D remains ambiguous. V was cut by 7 bases and J by 3 bases, with 7 bases left in between. CDR3 size: 12 residues. Germline loops: CDR1 SNHLY, CDR2 FYNNEI. CDR3 amino acids: CASIRVGNTIYF. In nucleotides, the CDR3 is TGTGCCAGCATAAGGGTTGGAAACACCATATATTTT. The whole variable domain, remainder taken from reference TRBV2 and TRBJ1-3, is EPEVTQTPSHQVTQMGQEVILRCVPISNHLYFYWYRQILGQKVEFLVSFYNNEISEKSEIFDDQFSVERPDGSNFTLKIRSTKLEDSAMYFCASIRVGNTIYFGEGSWLTVV.

CDR3 in amino acids: CASSSSLQGLEQYF. CDR3 nucleotide sequence: TGTGCCAGCAGCTCTTCCTTGCAGGGGCTCGAGCAGTACTTC. This chain links TRBV11-2 with TRBJ2-7; D is perhaps TRBD1 (6 bases). CDR1 is SGHAT, CDR2 FQNNGV, per germline. The CDR3 sequence is 14 residues long. V was pared by 4 bases and J by 6 bases, with 16 bases between.

CDR3 amino acids: CASSGQASGDEQFF. The CDR3 DNA sequence: TGTGCCAGCTCCGGACAGGCCTCCGGGGATGAGCAGTTCTTC. V gene TRBV18 combines with J gene TRBJ2-1, with TRBD1 matching over 7 bases. The germline V gene has CDR1 KGHSH and CDR2 LQKENI. Trimming took 6 bases from V and 8 from J; bases not matched to a gene: 10. The CDR3 consists of 14 residues.

V gene TRBV6-6 combines with J gene TRBJ2-7, with a weak D call TRBD2 (6 bases). The length of the CDR3 is 13 residues. The germline gives CDR1 MNHNY, CDR2 SVGAGI (reference sequence). V gave up 9 bases and J gave up 2 bases, with 14 bases separating them. This CDR3 is CASTSSGAYEQYF. The CDR3 DNA reads TGTGCCAGTACCAGCTCGGGGGCCTACGAGCAGTACTTC.

CDR3 DNA: TGTGCCAGCAGCTACCGGGACTTTCCCTACGAGCAGTACTTC. It is translated as CASSYRDFPYEQYF. The chain carries TRBV11-2 and TRBJ2-7; possible D gene TRBD2, 6 bases. V dropped 4 bases and J dropped 2 bases, with 12 bases sitting between them. The CDR3 spans 14 residues. Germline assignment: CDR1 SGHAT and CDR2 FQNNGV.

This clone occurred once. The J gene is TRBJ1-6, the V gene TRBV15; 7 nucleotides agree with TRBD1. CDR1 LNHNV and CDR2 YYDKDF come from the germline V gene (reference sequence). V lost 0 bases to trimming and J lost 12 bases; unmatched junction nucleotides: 14. This CDR3 has 17 amino acids. The CDR3 loop reads CATSRDPTGAKPRPLHF. CDR3 sequence (DNA): TGTGCCACCAGCAGAGATCCCACAGGGGCCAAACCTCGACCCCTCCACTTT.

This clone was recorded only once. The chain recombines TRBV7-2 with TRBJ2-1, with D unclear. Deletions cut 0 bases from V and 7 bases from J, with 10 bases between. The CDR3 consists of 14 residues. Germline CDR1 reads SGHTA; CDR2 reads FQGNSA. CDR3 nucleotides: TGTGCCAGCAGCTTAGCGGGTAGCTTAAATGAGCAGTTCTTC. This sequence encodes CASSLAGSLNEQFF.

This rearrangement joins TRBV18 to TRBJ1-2; D remains unclear. From germline, CDR1 is KGHSH and CDR2 LQKENI. The CDR3 has 12 amino acids. The ends were cut back, 1 base at V and 5 bases at J, with 5 bases in the middle. CDR3 sequence: CASSPQLYGYTF. The CDR3 DNA follows: TGTGCCAGCTCACCACAATTATATGGCTACACCTTC.

The chain has TRBV7-9 and TRBJ2-1; TRBD1 matches at 9 bases. Trimming cost V 2 bases and J 6 bases; bases outside gene matches: 5. The germline gives CDR1 SEHNR, CDR2 FQNEAQ (reference sequence). The CDR3 extends over 15 amino acids. DNA of the CDR3: TGTGCCAGCAGCTTAAGGGACAGGGAACCCAATGAGCAGTTCTTC. Residues: CASSLRDREPNEQFF.

On this clone: This sample also contains other DNA sequences that code for the same CDR3. This CDR3 is CASSFQGNEQFF. Written as DNA, the CDR3 is TGCGCCAGCAGCTTCCAGGGCAATGAGCAGTTCTTC. The chain recombines TRBV5-1 with TRBJ2-1; TRBD1 might be the D (5 bases). The CDR3 contains 12 residues. Trimming removed 2 bases from V and 6 bases from J, with 6 bases in between. The germline gives CDR1 SGHRS, CDR2 YFSETQ.

The chain joins TRBV10-3 to TRBJ2-1, with D maybe TRBD1 (5 bases). Germline V gene data show CDR1 as ENHRY and CDR2 as SYGVKD. This CDR3 comprises 16 residues. The V and J ends lost 4 bases and 0 bases respectively, with 13 bases between them. The CDR3 loop reads CAISGTGLNSYNEQFF. Here the CDR3 DNA reads TGTGCCATCAGTGGAACAGGTCTAAACTCCTACAATGAGCAGTTCTTC.

The rearrangement joins TRBV5-4 to TRBJ1-1, with D perhaps TRBD1 (5 bases). The CDR3 contains 16 residues. Per germline, CDR1 SGHNT and CDR2 YYREEE (reference sequence). V gave up 4 bases and J gave up 3 bases, with 19 bases separating them. The CDR3, as DNA: TGTGCCAGCAGCCGTCTTACCGGGACGGGGGACACTGAAGCTTTCTTT. The encoded protein is CASSRLTGTGDTEAFF. Supplemented by reference TRBV5-4 and TRBJ1-1, the full variable domain reads ETGVTQSPTHLIKTRGQQVTLRCSSQSGHNTVSWYQQALGQGPQFIFQYYREEENGRGNFPPRFSGLQFPNYSSELNVNALELDDSALYLCASSRLTGTGDTEAFFGQGTRLTVV.

The rearrangement links TRBV7-2 to TRBJ1-5; a possible D gene is TRBD1 (5 bases). The CDR3 is made up of 14 amino acids. V gave up 8 bases and J gave up 3 bases, with 14 bases separating them. CDR1 and CDR2 from the germline V gene are SGHTA and FQGNSA. CDR3 in amino acids: CASAEGQINQPQHF. CDR3 DNA sequence: TGTGCCAGCGCCGAGGGGCAAATCAATCAGCCCCAGCATTTT.